The clone carrying this T cell receptor beta chain occurred a few times. V was clipped by 3 bases and J by 10 bases; unmatched bases: 2. In germline, CDR1 is SGHDT, CDR2 YYEEEE. CDR3 length equals 13 residues. Per the authors' pipeline: Estimation of nucleated cell counts relied on the amplification of reference gene primers. Profiling relied on immunoSEQ multiplex PCR, and the TCRdb table lists in-frame clones only, not all of them. The DNA was the basis for D and trimming; V, J and clone size are from that table. The table includes some 120,000 clones, approximately 84% detected once. The data stem from a study of blood T cell repertoires in COVID-19. Across the study: Samples representing acute and convalescent COVID-19 were sourced from the United States, Italy and Spain. PBMCs, B-cell-depleted T cells, or T cells provided the cDNA or gDNA that made up the material.

The sequencing sample was made of peripheral blood. This chain joins TRBV5-6 and TRBJ1-6; 9 positions match TRBD1. The receptor was derived from a woman aged 30 to 39 who had recovered from COVID-19. CDR3 region: CASSWDRESPLHF. CDR3 nucleotides: TGTGCCAGCAGCTGGGACAGGGAATCACCCCTCCACTTT.